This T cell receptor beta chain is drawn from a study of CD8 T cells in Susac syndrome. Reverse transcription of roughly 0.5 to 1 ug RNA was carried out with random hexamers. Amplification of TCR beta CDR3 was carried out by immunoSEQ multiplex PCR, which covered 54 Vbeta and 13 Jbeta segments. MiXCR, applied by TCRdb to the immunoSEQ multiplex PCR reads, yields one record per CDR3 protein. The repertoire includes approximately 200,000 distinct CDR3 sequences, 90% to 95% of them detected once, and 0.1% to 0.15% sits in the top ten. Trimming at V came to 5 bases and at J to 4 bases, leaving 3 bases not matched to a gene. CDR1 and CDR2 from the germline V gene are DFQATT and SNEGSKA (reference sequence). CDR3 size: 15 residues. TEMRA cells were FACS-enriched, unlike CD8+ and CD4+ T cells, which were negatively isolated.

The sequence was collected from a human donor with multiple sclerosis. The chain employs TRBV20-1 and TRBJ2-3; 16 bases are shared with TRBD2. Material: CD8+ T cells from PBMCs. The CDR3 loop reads CSASGLAGGADTQYF. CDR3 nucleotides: TGCAGTGCTTCGGGACTAGCGGGAGGGGCAGATACGCAGTATTTT.